The 27 T cell receptor beta chains given below trace back to one sample, sequenced in a study of blood T cell repertoires in COVID-19. The data were produced by immunoSEQ multiplex PCR, yet TCRdb's version contains in-frame clones alone and is incomplete. The sample lists more than 250,000 clones, roughly 85% occurring once. Source material: PBMCs or T cells enriched from blood (not recorded which). Every receptor here comes from a woman younger than 45 who had recovered from COVID-19.

J is TRBJ1-3 and V is TRBV3-1 (or the pseudogene TRBV3-2); D call uncertain. This CDR3 is 13 amino acids long. V lost 3 bases and J 4 bases, leaving 7 bases between the germline ends. Germline CDR1 and CDR2: LGHDT and YNNKEL (reference sequence). CDR3 nucleotides: TGTGCCAGCAGCCAGGGCAGGGGAAACACCATATATTTT. Translation gives CASSQGRGNTIYF.

The chain is built from TRBV3-1 (or the pseudogene TRBV3-2) and TRBJ1-2, with 7 nucleotides matching TRBD1. Germline-derived CDR1 and CDR2 are LGHDT and YNNKEL (reference sequence). The length of the CDR3 is 16 residues. Unmatched junction bases numbered 12, after V lost 1 base and J lost 7 bases. CDR3 amino acids: CASSQGYWGQPTGYTF. DNA of the CDR3: TGTGCCAGCAGCCAAGGTTACTGGGGACAGCCTACTGGCTACACCTTC.

This sequence joins TRBV9 and TRBJ1-1; 7 bases are shared with TRBD1. The CDR3 totals 12 residues. The germline V gene encodes CDR1 SGDLS and CDR2 YYNGEE. The J segment lost 7 bases and the V segment lost 4 bases, leaving 4 bases of the junction unmatched. For the CDR3, the DNA is TGTGCCAGCAGCTACCAGGGGGGTGAAGCTTTCTTT. Amino acid sequence: CASSYQGGEAFF.

DNA for the CDR3: TGCGCCAGCAGCCAAGGCGGGGTCGGTTATGGCTACACCTTC. It is translated as CASSQGGVGYGYTF. The V call is TRBV4-3, the J call TRBJ1-2; D uncertain. V was clipped by 1 base and J by 5 bases, with 11 bases between them. The V gene's germline CDR1 is LGHNA and CDR2 YSLEER. The CDR3 has 14 amino acids.

This clone has only one observation. The DNA of the CDR3 is TGTGCCAGCAGTTTCTCGCAGGGGGGTAAGGTTGAGCAGTTCTTC. Residues: CASSFSQGGKVEQFF. The chain links TRBV27 to TRBJ2-1; TRBD1 is a possible D gene (7 bases). V was pared by 3 bases and J by 9 bases, with 18 bases between. Germline V lookup: CDR1 MNHEY, CDR2 SMNVEV (reference sequence). The CDR3 contains 15 residues.

This chain uses TRBV30 with TRBJ2-1; possible D gene TRBD1, 6 bases. Germline-derived CDR1 and CDR2 are GTSNPN and SVGIG (reference sequence). The CDR3 runs 14 residues. V was trimmed by 3 bases and J by 4 bases, leaving 13 bases between them. The CDR3 DNA sequence: TGTGCCTGGAGAATTCGCGACAGGTACAATGAGCAGTTCTTC. This codes for CAWRIRDRYNEQFF.

CDR3 sequence reads: CASSRASGEKLFF. CDR3 nucleotide sequence: TGTGCCAGCAGCAGAGCGTCGGGAGAAAAACTGTTTTTT. The chain uses TRBV6-6 and TRBJ1-4, with no clear D. Trimming pared 6 bases from V and 8 bases from J, leaving 13 bases between. The CDR3 has 13 amino acids. CDR1 and CDR2 from the germline V gene are MNHNY and SVGAGI (reference sequence).

This clone was found once. The V call is TRBV11-2, the J call TRBJ1-1; D gene unclear. Between the trimmed V and J ends, which lost 4 bases and 9 bases, there was a span of 12 bases. This CDR3 has 12 residues. Per germline, CDR1 SGHAT and CDR2 FQNNGV. The CDR3, as DNA: TGTGCCAGCAGCTCCCGGGGTCTTAAAGCTTTCTTT. Protein: CASSSRGLKAFF.

The chain couples TRBV19 to TRBJ2-1, with D maybe TRBD1 (6 bases). Trimming took off 10 bases at V and 0 bases at J, with 16 bases between the two ends. Germline lookup yields CDR1 LNHDA and CDR2 SQIVND (reference sequence). This CDR3 comprises 15 residues. In DNA, the CDR3 is TGTGCCACGAAAAAGGGGGAGAGCTCCTACAATGAGCAGTTCTTC. Its translation: CATKKGESSYNEQFF.

The gene calls are TRBV5-1 and TRBJ1-2; possibly TRBD1 for D (5 bases). V lost 3 bases and J lost 7, with 10 bases in between. The CDR3 loop spans 12 amino acids. Germline CDR1 SGHRS, CDR2 YFSETQ. CDR3 amino acids: CASSSEGLGYTF. The DNA of the CDR3 is TGCGCCAGCAGCTCGGAGGGACTTGGCTACACCTTC.

The J gene is TRBJ1-3, the V gene TRBV7-2; D unresolved. V was trimmed by 5 bases and J by 2 bases, leaving 13 bases between them. The CDR3 consists of 15 residues. In germline, CDR1 is SGHTA, CDR2 FQGNSA. The CDR3 here is CASSQMVRAGNTIYF. The CDR3 nucleotides are TGTGCCAGCAGCCAAATGGTGAGGGCTGGAAACACCATATATTTT.

This chain links TRBV2 with TRBJ1-1; D is perhaps TRBD1 (6 bases). Germline V gene sequence: CDR1 SNHLY, CDR2 FYNNEI. V was clipped by 5 bases and J by 0 bases, with 10 bases between them. The CDR3 contains 14 residues. The CDR3: CASSWDTMNTEAFF. Here the CDR3 DNA reads TGTGCCAGCAGTTGGGACACGATGAACACTGAAGCTTTCTTT.

The chain has TRBV24-1 and TRBJ2-1; 8 nucleotides line up with TRBD2. CDR3 length: 17 residues. Germline CDR1 and CDR2: KGHDR and SFDVKD. V lost 4 bases to trimming and J lost 6 bases; unmatched junction nucleotides: 13. The CDR3 nucleotides read TGTGCCACCAGTGACCCCAGGGGCGGGGGGCAAACCAATGAGCAGTTCTTC. Its protein product is CATSDPRGGGQTNEQFF.

This clone showed up just a few times. The chain is built from TRBV30 and TRBJ2-1; D not certain. The CDR3 consists of 10 residues. The germline V gene has CDR1 GTSNPN and CDR2 SVGIG (reference sequence). V gave up 1 base and J gave up 8 bases, with 3 bases separating them. CDR3 in amino acids: CAWSAYEQFF. The CDR3, as DNA: TGTGCCTGGAGTGCTTATGAGCAGTTCTTC.

The chain links TRBV5-1 to TRBJ1-2, with TRBD1 matching 10 bases. J was trimmed by 2 bases and V by 1 base; bases with no gene match: 8. The CDR3 sequence is 17 residues long. Germline lookup yields CDR1 SGHRS and CDR2 YFSETQ. The CDR3 bases are TGCGCCAGCAGCTTGTTGAGACAGGGGGCGTTAAACTATGGCTACACCTTC. It encodes CASSLLRQGALNYGYTF.

The V call is TRBV5-5, the J call TRBJ2-6; TRBD1 agrees at 7 bases. The germline CDR1 and CDR2 sequences are SGHKS and YYEKEE (reference sequence). The CDR3 extends over 16 amino acids. The V and J ends lost 3 bases and 0 bases, in that order; junction bases with no gene match: 3. The CDR3 loop reads CASSWDSDSGANVLTF. The CDR3 coding sequence is TGTGCCAGCAGCTGGGACAGCGACTCTGGGGCCAACGTCCTGACTTTC.

This clone was seen only a few times. V and J are TRBV5-1 and TRBJ2-1, with a weak D call TRBD2 (6 bases). The length of the CDR3 is 14 residues. Looked up from germline, CDR1 is SGHRS and CDR2 is YFSETQ. V was trimmed by 3 bases and J by 4 bases, leaving 11 bases between them. DNA of the CDR3: TGCGCCAGCAGCTCGGAGGGACTGTACAATGAGCAGTTCTTC. Translating it yields CASSSEGLYNEQFF.

This chain joins TRBV24-1 and TRBJ2-1; D perhaps matches TRBD2 (6 bases). The CDR3 length is 15 residues. Germline V gene sequence: CDR1 KGHDR, CDR2 SFDVKD. V dropped 4 bases and J dropped 5 bases, with 14 bases sitting between them. The CDR3 sequence is CATSEAGGLDNEQFF. DNA for the CDR3: TGTGCCACCAGTGAAGCGGGCGGTCTGGACAATGAGCAGTTCTTC.

V is TRBV2 and J is TRBJ1-5; D is unclear. V lost 3 bases to trimming and J lost 0 bases, with 9 bases between them. In germline, CDR1 is SNHLY, CDR2 FYNNEI. CDR3 length: 15 residues. This CDR3 is CASSESFSSNQPQHF. In nucleotides, the CDR3 is TGTGCCAGCAGTGAGAGTTTCTCTAGCAATCAGCCCCAGCATTTT.

This chain links TRBV2 with TRBJ2-1; 10 bases agree with TRBD2. Trimming removed 7 bases from V and 5 bases from J; junction bases left unmatched: 14. Germline V gene data show CDR1 as SNHLY and CDR2 as FYNNEI. The CDR3 runs to 17 residues. This CDR3 reads CASNGLAGGPPHNEQFF. The CDR3 DNA follows: TGTGCCAGCAATGGGTTAGCGGGGGGCCCCCCCCACAATGAGCAGTTCTTC.

The rearrangement links TRBV7-2 to TRBJ1-1; a weak D match, TRBD1 (5 bases). V was pared by 3 bases and J by 1 base, with 9 bases between. Looked up from germline, CDR1 is SGHTA and CDR2 is FQGNSA. The CDR3 length is 14 residues. The CDR3 nucleotides are TGTGCCAGCAGCTTGGGGCTGGGGAACACTGAAGCTTTCTTT. Translation gives CASSLGLGNTEAFF.

The J gene is TRBJ1-5, the V gene TRBV6-5; weak D call: TRBD1 (6 bases). The CDR3 has 14 residues. Trimming removed 6 bases from V and 0 bases from J, with 9 bases in between. In germline, CDR1 is MNHEY, CDR2 SVGAGI. The CDR3 DNA is TGTGCCAGCAGGGACAGAACTAGCAATCAGCCCCAGCATTTT. Translation: CASRDRTSNQPQHF.

This clone was recorded only once. The gene calls are TRBV6-5 and TRBJ2-2; D perhaps matches TRBD1 (6 bases). Trimming shortened V by 3 bases and J by 7 bases, and 18 bases separated the two germline ends. This CDR3 contains 16 residues. Germline lookup yields CDR1 MNHEY and CDR2 SVGAGI. Here the CDR3 DNA reads TGTGCCAGCAGTTATTCGACAGGTTATCCCAACGGGGAGCTGTTTTTT. Its translation is CASSYSTGYPNGELFF.

As DNA, the CDR3 is TGTGCCAGCAGTCCGCGGGTTGGGGGACTGAATCAGCCCCAGCATTTT. Translating gives CASSPRVGGLNQPQHF. The V and J genes are TRBV28 and TRBJ1-5; a weak D match, TRBD1 (5 bases). Germline V gene sequence: CDR1 MDHEN, CDR2 SYDVKM. CDR3 size: 16 residues. V lost 5 bases and J lost 4, with 18 bases in between.

The chain couples TRBV6-5 to TRBJ1-2; 9 bases align to TRBD1. Germline loops: CDR1 MNHEY, CDR2 SVGAGI. Trimming at V came to 6 bases and at J to 8 bases, leaving 10 bases not matched to a gene. The CDR3 consists of 14 residues. The DNA for the CDR3 is TGTGCCAGCAGCCGCGAAAACAGGGGGCCCGGCTACACCTTC. Protein sequence: CASSRENRGPGYTF.

V is TRBV11-2 and J is TRBJ2-7; 10 bases map to TRBD1. The trim removed 5 bases at V and 5 bases at J, leaving 3 bases unmatched. The germline V gene encodes CDR1 SGHAT and CDR2 FQNNGV. The CDR3 is 13 residues long. The DNA of the CDR3 is TGTGCCAGCAGCCCCGGGACAGGGGACGAGCAGTACTTC. Encoded protein: CASSPGTGDEQYF.

The rearrangement uses TRBV19 and TRBJ1-5; 9 bases align to TRBD1. V was clipped by 7 bases and J by 4 bases; unmatched bases: 5. The CDR3 consists of 14 residues. CDR1 and CDR2 (germline): LNHDA, SQIVND (reference sequence). Here the CDR3 DNA reads TGTGCCAGTAACCCGGGACAGGGTAATCAGCCCCAGCATTTT. Amino acids: CASNPGQGNQPQHF.